These 3 T cell receptor beta chains share one sample of origin, sequenced in a study of neurological immune-mediated disorders. Described time point: technical triplicate 3. A single record per CDR3 protein comes from TCRdb applying MiXCR to the 5' RACE reads. The sample gives some 48,000 distinct CDR3 sequences, around a fifth of which show up once; less than 5% is in the top ten. Sequenced: PBMCs. These receptors were obtained from a man in his fifties or sixties with HTLV-1-associated myelopathy (HAM/TSP).

This clonotype has a count of ten or more. The V and J genes are TRBV9 and TRBJ2-3; 11 bases map to TRBD2. The germline V gene has CDR1 SGDLS and CDR2 YYNGEE. There are 15 residues in the CDR3. V lost 4 bases, J lost 6 bases, and 7 bases stayed unmatched. The CDR3 region is CASSPPLAGVDTQYF. The CDR3 coding sequence is TGTGCCAGCAGCCCCCCACTAGCGGGAGTGGATACGCAGTATTTT.

At least ten counts were recorded for this clonotype. J is TRBJ2-5 and V is TRBV5-1, with 14 bases fitting TRBD2. Germline values: CDR1 SGHRS, CDR2 YFSETQ. J was trimmed by 2 bases and V by 0 bases; bases with no gene match: 3. The CDR3 sequence is 17 residues long. DNA of the CDR3: TGCGCCAGCAGCTTGGTGTGGACTAGCGGGAGGCAAGAGACCCAGTACTTC. Translation: CASSLVWTSGRQETQYF.

Comments on this clonotype: A clone one base away is much larger, so this may be a read error. The chain carries TRBV29-1 and TRBJ2-2; D not certain. Between the trimmed V and J ends, which lost 1 base and 6 bases, there was a span of 9 bases. Germline V gives CDR1 SQVTM, CDR2 ANQGSEA. The CDR3 runs 13 residues. The CDR3 DNA sequence: TGCAGCGTTGAAGGGGTGGACGCCGGGGAGCTGTTTTTT. Its translation is CSVEGVDAGELFF.